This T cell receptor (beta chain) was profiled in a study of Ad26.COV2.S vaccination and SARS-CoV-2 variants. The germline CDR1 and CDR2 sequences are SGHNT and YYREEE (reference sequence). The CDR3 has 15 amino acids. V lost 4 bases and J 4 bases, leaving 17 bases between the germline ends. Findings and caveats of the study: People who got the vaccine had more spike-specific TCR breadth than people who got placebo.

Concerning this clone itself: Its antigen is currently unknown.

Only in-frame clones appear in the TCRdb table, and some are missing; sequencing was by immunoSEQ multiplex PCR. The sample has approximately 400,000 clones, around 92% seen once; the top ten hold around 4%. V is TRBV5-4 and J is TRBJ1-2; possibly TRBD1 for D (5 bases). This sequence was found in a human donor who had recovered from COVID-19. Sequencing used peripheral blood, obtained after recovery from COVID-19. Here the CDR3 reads CASSTGTGYLYGYTF. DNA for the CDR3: TGTGCCAGCAGCACCGGGACGGGGTACCTCTATGGCTACACCTTC.